The TCR beta chain described here comes from a study of cytomegalovirus exposure and HLA in healthy donors. The PCR made use of 60 Vbeta and 13 Jbeta primers. TCRdb keeps only in-frame clones here, not all; method: immunoSEQ multiplex PCR. The data show approximately 140,000 clones, 60% to 85% seen once. The sequencing input was PBMCs. The TCR sequence derives from a man between 40 and 49 years old in good health and CMV-seronegative.

The CDR3 region is CASSPPSPGYEQYF. Here the CDR3 DNA reads TGTGCCAGCTCACCACCGAGCCCCGGGTACGAGCAGTACTTC. The V call is TRBV18, the J call TRBJ2-7, with D hard to call. Germline lookup yields CDR1 KGHSH and CDR2 LQKENI. The germline V and J ends were trimmed by 0 bases and 4 bases, with 10 bases remaining between them. This CDR3 region has 14 residues.